This T cell receptor (beta chain) came from a study of shared clonotypes between healthy human individuals. General study points: Shared across four donors were approximately 5% of the naive CD4 clonotypes.

The assay was run at deep level. Repertoires were generated with immunoSEQ multiplex PCR, while TCRdb's copy carries only in-frame clones and drops some. The sample contains around 610,000 clones, roughly 96% of which appear only once. Germline V gene lookup returns CDR1 SGDLS and CDR2 YYNGEE. Trimming stripped 0 bases from V and 5 bases from J, with 14 bases between. The CDR3 runs to 15 residues. Comment on this clone: What it recognizes is unknown.

CD45RO-negative, CCR7-selected cells formed the naive CD8 fraction, which excluded terminally differentiated effector memory CD45RA+ cells. The sequence came from a woman in her twenties or thirties in good health. The chain joins TRBV9 to TRBJ1-1; D is perhaps TRBD1 (6 bases). Sequences were obtained from naive CD8+ T cells sorted from blood. The CDR3 bases are TGTGCCAGCAGCGTAGAAGGGGGTAGATATACTGAAGCTTTCTTT. Protein product: CASSVEGGRYTEAFF.